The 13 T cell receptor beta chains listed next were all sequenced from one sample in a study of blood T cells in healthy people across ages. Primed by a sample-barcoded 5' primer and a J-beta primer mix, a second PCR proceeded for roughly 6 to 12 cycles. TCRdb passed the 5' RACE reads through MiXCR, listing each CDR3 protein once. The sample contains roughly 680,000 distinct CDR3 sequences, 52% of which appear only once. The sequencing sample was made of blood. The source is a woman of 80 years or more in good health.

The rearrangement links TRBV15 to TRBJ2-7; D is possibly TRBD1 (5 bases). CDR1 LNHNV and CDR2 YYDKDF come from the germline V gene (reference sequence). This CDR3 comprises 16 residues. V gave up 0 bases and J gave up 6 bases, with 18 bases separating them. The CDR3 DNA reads TGTGCCACCAGCAGAGACCCAACAAGTTCAGGGCGCGAGCAGTACTTC. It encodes CATSRDPTSSGREQYF. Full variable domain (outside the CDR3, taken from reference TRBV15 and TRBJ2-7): DAMVIQNPRYQVTQFGKPVTLSCSQTLNHNVMYWYQQKSSQAPKLLFHYYDKDFNNEADTPDNFQSRRPNTSFCFLDIRSPGLGDTAMYLCATSRDPTSSGREQYFGPGTRLTVT.

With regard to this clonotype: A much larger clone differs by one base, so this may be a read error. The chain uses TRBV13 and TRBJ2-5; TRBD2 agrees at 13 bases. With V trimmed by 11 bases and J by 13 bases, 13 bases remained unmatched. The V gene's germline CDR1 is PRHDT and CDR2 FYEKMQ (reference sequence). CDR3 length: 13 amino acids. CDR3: CASGLAGVYERYF. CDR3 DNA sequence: TGTGCCTCTGGACTAGCGGGAGTATACGAGCGGTACTTC.

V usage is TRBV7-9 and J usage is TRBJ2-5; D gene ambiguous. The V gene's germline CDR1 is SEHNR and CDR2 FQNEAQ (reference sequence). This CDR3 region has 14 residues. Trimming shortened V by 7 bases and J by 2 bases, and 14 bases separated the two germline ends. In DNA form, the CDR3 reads TGTGCCAGCACCACCTGGACCCTTCAAGAGACCCAGTACTTC. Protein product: CASTTWTLQETQYF.

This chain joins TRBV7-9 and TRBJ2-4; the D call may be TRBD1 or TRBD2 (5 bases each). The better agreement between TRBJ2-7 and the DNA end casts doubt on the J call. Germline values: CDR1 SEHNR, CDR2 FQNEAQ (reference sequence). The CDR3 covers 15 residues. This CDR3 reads CASSSSGTSGYEQYF. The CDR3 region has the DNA TGTGCCAGCAGCTCCTCAGGGACCTCAGGCTACGAGCAGTACTTC.

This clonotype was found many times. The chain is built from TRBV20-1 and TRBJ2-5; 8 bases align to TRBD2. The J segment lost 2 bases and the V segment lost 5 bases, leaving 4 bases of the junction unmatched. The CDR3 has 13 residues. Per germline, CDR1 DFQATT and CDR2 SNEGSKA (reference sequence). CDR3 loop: CSAAPGGQETQYF. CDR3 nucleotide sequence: TGCAGTGCTGCCCCGGGGGGGCAAGAGACCCAGTACTTC.

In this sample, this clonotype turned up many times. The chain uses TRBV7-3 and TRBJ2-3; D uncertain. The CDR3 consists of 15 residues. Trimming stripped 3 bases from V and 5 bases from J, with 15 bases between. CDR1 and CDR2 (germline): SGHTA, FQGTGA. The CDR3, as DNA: TGTGCCAGCAGCTTGGGCGTTATTTCCGGAGATACGCAGTATTTT. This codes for CASSLGVISGDTQYF.

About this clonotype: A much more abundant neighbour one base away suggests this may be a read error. The CDR3 DNA sequence: TGTGCCAGCAGTATAGGGGGGAGAGGCGAGCAGTACTTC. It yields the protein CASSIGGRGEQYF. This chain links TRBV12-3 or TRBV12-4 with TRBJ2-5; D is tentatively TRBD1 or TRBD2 (6 bases each). The J call is doubtful: the DNA matches TRBJ2-7 better. CDR3 size: 13 residues.

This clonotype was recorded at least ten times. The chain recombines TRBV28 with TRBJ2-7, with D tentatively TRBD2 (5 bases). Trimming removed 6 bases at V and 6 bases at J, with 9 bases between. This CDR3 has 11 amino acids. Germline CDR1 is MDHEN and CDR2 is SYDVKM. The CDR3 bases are TGTGCCAGCAGGTGGGAGTTCGAGCAGTACTTC. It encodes CASRWEFEQYF.

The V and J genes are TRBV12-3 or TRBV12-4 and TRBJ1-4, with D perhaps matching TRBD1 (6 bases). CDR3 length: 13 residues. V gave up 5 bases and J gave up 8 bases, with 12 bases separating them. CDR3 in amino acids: CASSPPGAEKLFF. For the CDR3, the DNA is TGTGCCAGCAGTCCCCCGGGGGCGGAAAAACTGTTTTTT.

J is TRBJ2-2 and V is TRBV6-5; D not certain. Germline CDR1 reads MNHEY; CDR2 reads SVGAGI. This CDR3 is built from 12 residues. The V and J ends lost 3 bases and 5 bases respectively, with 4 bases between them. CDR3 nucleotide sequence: TGTGCCAGCAGTTATAGAACCGGGGAGCTGTTTTTT. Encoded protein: CASSYRTGELFF.

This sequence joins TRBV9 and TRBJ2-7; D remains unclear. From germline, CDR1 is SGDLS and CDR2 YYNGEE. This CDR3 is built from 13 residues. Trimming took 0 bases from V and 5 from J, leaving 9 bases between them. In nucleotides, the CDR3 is TGTGCCAGCAGCGTAGGATGGGTCCACGAGCAGTACTTC. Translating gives CASSVGWVHEQYF.

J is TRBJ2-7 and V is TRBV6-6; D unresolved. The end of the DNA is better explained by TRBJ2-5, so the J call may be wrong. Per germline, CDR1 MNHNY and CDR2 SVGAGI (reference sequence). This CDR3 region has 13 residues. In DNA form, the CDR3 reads TGTGCCAGCAATTTCCGGGCAAAGGGGACCCAGTACTTC. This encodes CASNFRAKGTQYF.

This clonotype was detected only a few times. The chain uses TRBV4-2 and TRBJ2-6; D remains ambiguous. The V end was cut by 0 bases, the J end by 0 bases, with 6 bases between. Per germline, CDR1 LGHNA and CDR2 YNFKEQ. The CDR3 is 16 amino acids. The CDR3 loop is CASSQDKGSGANVLTF. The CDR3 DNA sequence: TGTGCCAGCAGCCAAGATAAGGGCTCTGGGGCCAACGTCCTGACTTTC.